These 22 T cell receptor beta chains share one sample of origin, sequenced in a study of T cells in Graves' hyperthyroidism and ophthalmopathy. RNA transcripts provided the source from which TCR beta CDR3 regions were amplified. First-round RT-PCR with HTBI primers amplified the TCR CDR3 region. TCRdb reprocessed the multiplex PCR reads with MiXCR, giving one entry per CDR3 protein. The repertoire consists of about 720,000 distinct CDR3 sequences, with around 20% occurring once and the leading ten covering approximately 15%. Sample: blood. Receptors originate from a woman between 45 and 60 years old with Graves' hyperthyroidism that later progressed to Graves' ophthalmopathy.

This clonotype was seen a few times. The chain joins TRBV6-1 to TRBJ1-3, with 7 positions matching TRBD1. This CDR3 comprises 15 residues. Trimming cost V 6 bases and J 4 bases; bases outside gene matches: 9. Germline loops: CDR1 MNHNS, CDR2 SASEGT. CDR3 in DNA: TGTGCCAGCAGACACGACACAGGGGCAGGAAACACCATATATTTT. Its protein is CASRHDTGAGNTIYF.

This clonotype was counted only a few times. The chain has TRBV6-2 or TRBV6-3 and TRBJ2-7, with 10 bases lining up with TRBD2. Germline values: CDR1 MNHEY, CDR2 SVGEGT. The CDR3 is 14 residues long. Unmatched junction bases numbered 2, after V lost 6 bases and J lost 0 bases. CDR3 protein: CASRWTSGSYEQYF. The CDR3 nucleotides read TGTGCCAGCAGGTGGACTAGCGGCTCCTACGAGCAGTACTTC.

This clonotype has ten or more counts. V gene TRBV10-3 combines with J gene TRBJ1-2, with a possible D match to TRBD1 (6 bases). This CDR3 has 15 amino acids. The V end lost 1 base, the J end lost 5 bases, and 14 bases lay between the germline ends. CDR1 and CDR2 from the germline V gene are ENHRY and SYGVKD. CDR3 nucleotides: TGTGCCATCAGTGAGTTGAGACAGGATACTTATGGCTACACCTTC. It translates to CAISELRQDTYGYTF.

This clonotype appeared many times. The chain recombines TRBV2 with TRBJ1-2; the D is unclear. Germline assignment: CDR1 SNHLY and CDR2 FYNNEI. Trimming removed 6 bases from V and 6 bases from J, with 11 bases in between. CDR3 length: 12 amino acids. The CDR3 sequence is CASRPDGNGYTF. The CDR3 DNA reads TGTGCCAGCAGACCCGACGGTAATGGCTACACCTTC.

This chain uses TRBV7-9 with TRBJ2-1; 9 bases are shared with TRBD1. Per the germline V gene, CDR1 is SEHNR and CDR2 is FQNEAQ (reference sequence). The V and J ends lost 4 bases and 4 bases, in that order; junction bases with no gene match: 5. The CDR3 runs 15 residues. CDR3 protein: CASSSQGAAYNEQFF. CDR3 nucleotide sequence: TGTGCCAGCAGCTCACAGGGGGCGGCGTACAATGAGCAGTTCTTC.

At least ten counts were recorded for this clonotype. V usage is TRBV7-2 and J usage is TRBJ1-2; 8 nucleotides agree with TRBD1. This CDR3 contains 16 residues. Trimming at V came to 5 bases and at J to 7 bases, leaving 15 bases not matched to a gene. Germline lookup yields CDR1 SGHTA and CDR2 FQGNSA. CDR3 in amino acids: CASSRRTGPSTAGYTF. The CDR3 DNA is TGTGCCAGCAGCCGACGGACAGGGCCTAGCACGGCTGGCTACACCTTC.

This clonotype was detected only a few times. V and J are TRBV5-8 and TRBJ1-2, with a tentative D call TRBD1 (5 bases). V was trimmed by 6 bases and J by 3 bases, leaving 12 bases between them. CDR1 and CDR2 (germline): SGHTS, YDEGEE. The CDR3 loop spans 13 amino acids. CDR3 loop: CASTGQRDYGYTF. The CDR3, as DNA: TGTGCCAGCACAGGGCAACGGGACTATGGCTACACCTTC.

This sequence joins TRBV12-3 or TRBV12-4 and TRBJ2-3; D is unclear. The CDR3 contains 10 residues. The germline V and J ends were trimmed by 6 bases and 5 bases, with 3 bases remaining between them. CDR3 DNA sequence: TGTGCCAGCAGAAGAGATACGCAGTATTTT. Its translation: CASRRDTQYF.

This clonotype was counted at least ten times. V usage is TRBV15 and J usage is TRBJ2-5; 15 bases are shared with TRBD2. The CDR3 covers 17 residues. Germline lookup yields CDR1 LNHNV and CDR2 YYDKDF (reference sequence). V was pared by 3 bases and J by 2 bases, with 4 bases of the junction left unmatched. The CDR3 protein is CATSSGTSGGSQETQYF. As DNA, the CDR3 is TGTGCCACCAGCAGTGGGACTAGCGGGGGGTCACAAGAGACCCAGTACTTC.

In its sample, this clonotype was seen many times. The rearrangement uses TRBV7-3 and TRBJ1-2, with 12 nucleotides matching TRBD1. CDR3 length: 16 amino acids. The trim removed 0 bases at V and 6 bases at J, leaving 5 bases unmatched. The germline V gene encodes CDR1 SGHTA and CDR2 FQGTGA. This CDR3 reads CASSLTGTGGPNGYTF. The CDR3 DNA reads as TGTGCCAGCAGCTTAACCGGGACAGGGGGCCCGAATGGCTACACCTTC.

This clonotype was seen more than once but under ten times. The chain links TRBV29-1 to TRBJ1-1; D is possibly TRBD1 (5 bases). V lost 6 bases and J 0 bases, leaving 11 bases between the germline ends. The germline V gene has CDR1 SQVTM and CDR2 ANQGSEA. CDR3 size: 13 residues. In nucleotides, the CDR3 is TGCAGCGTAGTAACAGGAATGAACACTGAAGCTTTCTTT. Protein: CSVVTGMNTEAFF.

Many counts were recorded for this clonotype. The rearrangement uses TRBV13 and TRBJ2-7, with 7 nucleotides matching TRBD1. The CDR3 is 14 amino acids. Trimming cost V 4 bases and J 1 base; bases outside gene matches: 4. Per the germline V gene, CDR1 is PRHDT and CDR2 is FYEKMQ (reference sequence). CDR3 sequence: CASSSTTGSYEQYF. The CDR3 DNA follows: TGTGCCAGCAGCTCGACGACAGGGTCCTACGAGCAGTACTTC.

This clonotype was counted a few times. J is TRBJ1-1 and V is TRBV7-9; no clear D gene. V dropped 6 bases and J dropped 12 bases, with 17 bases sitting between them. Germline V gives CDR1 SEHNR, CDR2 FQNEAQ (reference sequence). The CDR3 runs 12 residues. CDR3 nucleotides: TGTGCCAGCAGGGCCTGGACCAACGGGACTTTCTTT. Amino acid sequence: CASRAWTNGTFF.

This clonotype was counted at least ten times. This sequence joins TRBV5-1 and TRBJ2-7; 10 bases are shared with TRBD1. With 3 bases clipped from V and 3 bases from J, the junction kept 6 bases outside the gene matches. The V gene's germline CDR1 is SGHRS and CDR2 YFSETQ. The CDR3 is made up of 15 amino acids. The CDR3 sequence is CASSSTGTGDYEQYF. DNA of the CDR3: TGCGCCAGCAGCTCGACCGGGACAGGGGACTACGAGCAGTACTTC.

This chain connects TRBV19 to TRBJ1-1, with TRBD1 matching over 9 bases. V gave up 3 bases and J gave up 4 bases; unmatched junction bases: 12. The CDR3 sequence is 17 residues long. Germline CDR1 reads LNHDA; CDR2 reads SQIVND (reference sequence). CDR3 coding DNA: TGTGCCAGTAGTATCAACCCTTTACAGGGGGCCAGCACTGAAGCTTTCTTT. Its protein is CASSINPLQGASTEAFF.

J is TRBJ2-7 and V is TRBV3-1; 9 bases line up with TRBD1. V dropped 0 bases and J dropped 7; count of bases not matched to a gene: 4. The CDR3 runs 14 residues. Germline CDR1 is LGHDT and CDR2 is YNNKEL (reference sequence). CDR3 nucleotide sequence: TGTGCCAGCAGCCAAGAACAGGGGGCTGGGGAGCAGTACTTC. This translates into CASSQEQGAGEQYF.

This clonotype came up many times. The rearrangement links TRBV20-1 to TRBJ2-1, with D perhaps being TRBD1 or TRBD2 (6 bases each). The CDR3 totals 16 residues. CDR1 and CDR2 from the germline V gene are DFQATT and SNEGSKA (reference sequence). V shed 0 bases and J shed 10 bases, with 22 bases lying between them. CDR3 coding DNA: TGCAGTGCTAGAGATTCTGGGGGGCCGGTACCAATCGAGCAGTTCTTC. Protein: CSARDSGGPVPIEQFF.

This clonotype was found many times. This sequence joins TRBV6-6 and TRBJ2-5, with D perhaps given as TRBD1 or TRBD2 (6 bases each). CDR1 MNHNY and CDR2 SVGAGI come from the germline V gene (reference sequence). CDR3 length: 15 residues. Trimming shortened V by 2 bases and J by 4 bases, and 14 bases separated the two germline ends. For the CDR3, the DNA is TGTGCCAGCAGTTACGGGGGCCTCGGGAGAGAGACCCAGTACTTC. It codes for CASSYGGLGRETQYF.

This clonotype was observed at least ten times. The chain employs TRBV20-1 and TRBJ1-1, with D uncertain. Trimming took off 5 bases at V and 0 bases at J, with 13 bases between the two ends. The CDR3 is 14 residues long. Per germline, CDR1 DFQATT and CDR2 SNEGSKA (reference sequence). CDR3 bases: TGCAGTGCTCGGACTGTACATATGAACACTGAAGCTTTCTTT. As protein: CSARTVHMNTEAFF.

This clonotype came up a few times. Here the CDR3 DNA reads TGTGCCAGCAGCTCGGGGCCCGAATCTTTCTTACATGGCTACACCTTC. Encoded protein: CASSSGPESFLHGYTF. The rearrangement joins TRBV9 to TRBJ1-2, with D maybe TRBD1 (5 bases). V was cut by 4 bases and J by 6 bases, with 22 bases left in between. Germline assignment: CDR1 SGDLS and CDR2 YYNGEE. The CDR3 runs 16 residues.

This clonotype was seen repeatedly, ten times or more. The chain joins TRBV6-1 to TRBJ1-5, with D uncertain. V was clipped by 2 bases and J by 3 bases, with 11 bases between them. Germline assignment: CDR1 MNHNS and CDR2 SASEGT. This CDR3 is 15 amino acids long. CDR3 nucleotides: TGTGCCAGCAGTGAATACTTAGAGGACAATCAGCCCCAGCATTTT. Protein sequence: CASSEYLEDNQPQHF.

The chain combines TRBV9 with TRBJ2-1; 12 positions match TRBD2. Germline loops: CDR1 SGDLS, CDR2 YYNGEE. V lost 1 base to trimming and J lost 7 bases; unmatched junction nucleotides: 3. CDR3 size: 15 residues. The CDR3 DNA reads TGTGCCAGCAGCGTAACTAGCGGGGGGTTGAATGAGCAGTTCTTC. It yields the protein CASSVTSGGLNEQFF.